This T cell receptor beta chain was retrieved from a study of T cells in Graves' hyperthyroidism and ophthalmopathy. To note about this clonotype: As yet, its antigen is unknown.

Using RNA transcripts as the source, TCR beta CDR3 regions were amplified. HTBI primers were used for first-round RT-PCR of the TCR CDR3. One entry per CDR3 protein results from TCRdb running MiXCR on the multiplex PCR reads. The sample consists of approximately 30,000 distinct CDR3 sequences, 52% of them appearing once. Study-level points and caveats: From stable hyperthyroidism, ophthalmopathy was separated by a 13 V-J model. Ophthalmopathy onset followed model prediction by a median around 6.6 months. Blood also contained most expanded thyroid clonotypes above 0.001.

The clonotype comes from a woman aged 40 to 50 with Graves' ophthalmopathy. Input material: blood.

The CDR3 DNA reads TGTGCCACCAGCAGAGACTTCGGGGGCACAGATACGCAGTATTTT. It encodes CATSRDFGGTDTQYF. The chain couples TRBV15 to TRBJ2-3, with D tentatively TRBD2 (5 bases). Trimming removed 0 bases from V and 1 base from J, with 8 bases in between. The germline CDR1 and CDR2 sequences are LNHNV and YYDKDF (reference sequence). This CDR3 has 15 residues.